Following are 11 T cell receptor beta chains from one sample sequenced in a study of lymphopenia after photon versus proton radiotherapy. The assay was immunoSEQ multiplex PCR, and TCRdb's table has in-frame clones only and misses some. In the table there are over 20,000 clones, around 89% of which are singletons. The source material was peripheral blood, sampled from a patient treated with proton-based radiotherapy. These receptors came from a man older than 75 with esophageal cancer.

The chain carries TRBV12-5 and TRBJ2-5, with D maybe TRBD2 (5 bases). The CDR3 length is 14 residues. V lost 2 bases and J lost 6, with 13 bases in between. CDR1 is LGHNT, CDR2 FRNRAP, per germline. The CDR3 DNA reads TGTGCTAGTGGTTTGCCCTCCTCGGGGAAGACCCAGTACTTC. Its translation is CASGLPSSGKTQYF.

The chain uses TRBV7-2 and TRBJ2-1; 8 positions agree with TRBD1. This CDR3 spans 16 amino acids. Per germline, CDR1 SGHTA and CDR2 FQGNSA. Trimming removed 2 bases from V and 3 bases from J; junction bases left unmatched: 6. The CDR3 spells CASSLTGQENYNEQFF. CDR3 DNA: TGTGCCAGCAGCTTAACGGGACAGGAGAACTACAATGAGCAGTTCTTC.

The genes are TRBV27 and TRBJ1-2, with a possible D match to TRBD1 (6 bases). CDR1 and CDR2 (germline): MNHEY, SMNVEV (reference sequence). V was cut by 3 bases and J by 0 bases, with 11 bases left in between. The CDR3 has 15 residues. DNA of the CDR3: TGTGCCAGCAGTTTCTCCGGGGGCACTAACTATGGCTACACCTTC. This gives the protein CASSFSGGTNYGYTF.

This clone was observed once. V gene TRBV6-1 combines with J gene TRBJ2-6; either TRBD1 or TRBD2 may supply D (5 bases each). This CDR3 contains 16 residues. Germline values: CDR1 MNHNS, CDR2 SASEGT. V was trimmed by 2 bases and J by 4 bases, leaving 12 bases between them. The CDR3 region is CASSELQGAGANVLTF. The CDR3 DNA reads TGTGCCAGCAGTGAACTTCAGGGAGCCGGGGCCAACGTCCTGACTTTC.

V usage is TRBV19 and J usage is TRBJ2-5; 9 positions match TRBD1. Germline assignment: CDR1 LNHDA and CDR2 SQIVND (reference sequence). J gave up 4 bases and V 6 bases, and 9 bases lay outside the gene matches. The CDR3 totals 15 residues. CDR3 in amino acids: CASSPGTGWGETQYF. The CDR3 DNA reads TGTGCCAGTAGCCCCGGGACAGGGTGGGGAGAGACCCAGTACTTC.

This clone was seen just once. The chain combines TRBV28 with TRBJ2-3, with D uncertain. The CDR3 runs to 12 residues. The germline gives CDR1 MDHEN, CDR2 SYDVKM. V shed 10 bases and J shed 0 bases, with 8 bases lying between them. The CDR3 DNA sequence: TGTGCCACCGACTCTAGCACAGATACGCAGTATTTT. Its protein is CATDSSTDTQYF.

This chain joins TRBV7-9 and TRBJ1-4; D unclear. V shed 5 bases and J shed 7 bases, with 11 bases lying between them. CDR1 is SEHNR and CDR2 is FQNEAQ in the germline V gene (reference sequence). The CDR3 has 13 amino acids. CDR3 sequence: CASSPRTFEKLFF. The CDR3 coding sequence is TGTGCCAGCAGCCCCAGGACTTTTGAAAAACTGTTTTTT.

This clone was seen more than once but under ten times. V and J are TRBV27 and TRBJ1-2; possible D gene TRBD1, 6 bases. This CDR3 comprises 12 residues. CDR1 and CDR2 from the germline V gene are MNHEY and SMNVEV (reference sequence). The germline V and J ends were trimmed by 6 bases and 8 bases, with 13 bases remaining between them. The chain's CDR3 is CASRDSFRGYTF. The CDR3 DNA follows: TGTGCCAGCAGGGACAGCTTTCGGGGCTACACCTTC.

The chain recombines TRBV4-1 with TRBJ2-3, with TRBD2 matching over 7 bases. Germline CDR1 and CDR2: MGHRA and YSYEKL. The ends lost 0 bases at V and 1 base at J; junction bases unmatched: 1. The CDR3 totals 15 residues. The CDR3 DNA is TGCGCCAGCAGCCAAGAGGGGAGGGGCACAGATACGCAGTATTTT. Amino acid sequence: CASSQEGRGTDTQYF.

The chain combines TRBV7-9 with TRBJ2-7; the D gene could be TRBD1 or TRBD2 (5 bases each). The length of the CDR3 is 15 residues. V gave up 2 bases and J gave up 3 bases, with 14 bases separating them. Germline values: CDR1 SEHNR, CDR2 FQNEAQ (reference sequence). The CDR3 bases are TGTGCCAGCAGCTTACTGGCAGGGAGAGACTACGAGCAGTACTTC. It codes for CASSLLAGRDYEQYF.

This chain joins TRBV27 and TRBJ2-7; D gene uncertain. The CDR3 spans 13 residues. Trimming removed 3 bases at V and 2 bases at J, with 8 bases between. Germline CDR1 is MNHEY and CDR2 is SMNVEV (reference sequence). CDR3 region: CASSFGRTYEQYF. CDR3 DNA: TGTGCCAGCAGTTTTGGGCGGACCTACGAGCAGTACTTC.